This entry describes one TCR beta chain. This specimen includes other DNA sequences encoding the same CDR3. Clones were sequenced by immunoSEQ multiplex PCR, and TCRdb holds only the in-frame ones, with some missing. The data show about 1 million clones, with more than 60% seen just once and over 1.3% held by the top ten. This entry comes from a study of shared clonotypes between healthy human individuals. The CDR3 totals 11 residues. Per germline, CDR1 GTSNPN and CDR2 SVGIG (reference sequence). The V and J ends lost 1 base and 2 bases respectively, with 3 bases between them. This TCR came from a man aged 18 to 30 in good health. The sample comprised memory CD4+ T cells sorted from blood. The subset is: CD45RA-negative fraction. The chain uses TRBV30 and TRBJ2-7; D gene unclear. Here the CDR3 reads CAWSAPYEQYF. DNA of the CDR3: TGTGCCTGGAGTGCGCCCTACGAGCAGTACTTC.